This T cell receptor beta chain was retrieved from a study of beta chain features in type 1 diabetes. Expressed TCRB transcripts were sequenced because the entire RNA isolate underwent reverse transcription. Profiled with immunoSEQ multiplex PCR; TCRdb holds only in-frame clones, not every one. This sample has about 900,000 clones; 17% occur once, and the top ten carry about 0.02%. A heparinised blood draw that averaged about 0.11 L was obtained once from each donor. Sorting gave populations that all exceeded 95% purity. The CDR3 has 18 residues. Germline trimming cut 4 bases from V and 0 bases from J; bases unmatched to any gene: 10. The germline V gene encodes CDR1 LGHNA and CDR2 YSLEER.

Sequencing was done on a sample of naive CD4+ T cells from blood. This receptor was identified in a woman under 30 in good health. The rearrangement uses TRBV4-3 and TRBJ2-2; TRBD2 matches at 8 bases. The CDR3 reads CASSPRVIAGSNTGELFF. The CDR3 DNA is TGCGCCAGCAGCCCCCGGGTAATAGCGGGATCGAACACCGGGGAGCTGTTTTTT.